In this sample, the clone carrying this T cell receptor beta chain turned up once. Its antigen is not known. These data come from a study of cytomegalovirus exposure and HLA in healthy donors. Across the whole study: Ancestry clustering placed around four fifths of approximately 370 genotyped donors in the Caucasian-associated cluster.

13 Jbeta primers and 60 Vbeta primers were used for the PCR. Using immunoSEQ multiplex PCR, the repertoire was profiled, and TCRdb retains in-frame clones only, with some absent. Found here are about 120,000 clones, 55% to 65% of them singletons; the top ten hold nearly 9.5%. Study-level points and caveats: Usually a TCR sequence was rare, but some public TCRs were found in many donors. On later analysis, the bulk of CMV-associated TCR beta chains appeared to be HLA-restricted. Investigators reported under 200 TCR beta chains as tied to cytomegalovirus.

The CDR3 spans 15 residues. Per the germline V gene, CDR1 is SNHLY and CDR2 is FYNNEI. Trimming removed 3 bases from V and 1 base from J, with 10 bases in between. Material for sequencing was PBMCs. V and J are TRBV2 and TRBJ2-1, with D hard to call. The TCR was taken from a woman aged 35 to 49 in good health and CMV-seropositive. The CDR3 is CASSESRLSYNEQFF. CDR3 coding DNA: TGTGCCAGCAGTGAGTCGCGGCTATCCTACAATGAGCAGTTCTTC.